Listed below are T cell receptor beta chains from one sample, sequenced in a study of T cell repertoires in cytomegalovirus infection. Each CDR3 protein is one row after TCRdb ran MiXCR on the reads. This sample yields about 360,000 distinct CDR3 sequences, of which around a sixth are seen a single time; 7.5% to 9% belongs to the top ten. Sequencing used PBMCs. These receptors came from a human donor in good health (CMV status not recorded). Some clones in this sample may be carry-over from other donors' samples. Each CDR3 is given with its conserved first and last residue. A D gene is named only where the DNA matches it firmly. Rows may omit the clone size; those that give it use once, few, many or a size class.

j_gene,d_gene,abundance,v_gene,len,CDR3nt,CDR3aa
TRBJ2-5,TRBD2,many,TRBV20-1,14,TGCAGTGCTAGCGGGGGGGAGAACCAAGAGACCCAGTACTTC,CSASGGENQETQYF
TRBJ2-1,NA,NA,TRBV11-2,14,TGTGCCAGCAGCTTAAGCCTAGCGATGGATGAGCAGTTCTTC,CASSLSLAMDEQFF
TRBJ2-7,TRBD2,NA,TRBV12-3/TRBV12-4,15,TGTGCCAGCAGTCCGGGAGCGGGAGGGCCCTACGAGCAGTACTTC,CASSPGAGGPYEQYF
TRBJ2-5,TRBD2,NA,TRBV29-1,16,TGCAGCCCTGGAGTTACTAGCGGGAAAGCGGGGGAGACCCAGTACTTC,CSPGVTSGKAGETQYF
TRBJ1-5,NA,NA,TRBV6-6,14,TGTGCCAGCAGCCCTACCCCAGGGGTCCAGCCCCAGCATTTT,CASSPTPGVQPQHF
TRBJ1-1,TRBD1,NA,TRBV20-1,13,TGCAGTGCTAATGACAGGGCGGGCACTGAAGCTTTCTTT,CSANDRAGTEAFF
TRBJ2-3,TRBD1,many,TRBV7-6,16,TGTGCCAGCACCGCAGGGGGTTGGATAGGCACAGATACGCAGTATTTT,CASTAGGWIGTDTQYF
TRBJ2-7,TRBD1,many,TRBV7-2,13,TGTGCCAGCAGCTTGGGACAGAACTTCGAGCAGTACTTC,CASSLGQNFEQYF
TRBJ2-3,TRBD2,few,TRBV11-2,16,TGTGCCAGCAGCTTAGGACCAGCGGGAGGCACAGATACGCAGTATTTT,CASSLGPAGGTDTQYF
TRBJ2-7,NA,NA,TRBV12-3/TRBV12-4,13,TGTGCCAGCAGCGACGGGGTCTCCTACGAGCAGTACTTC,CASSDGVSYEQYF
TRBJ2-3,TRBD2,NA,TRBV20-1,16,TGCAGTACTCGGACTAGCGGGGGAAATTCGATAGATACGCAGTATTTT,CSTRTSGGNSIDTQYF
TRBJ1-1,NA,few,TRBV3-1,13,TGTGCCAGCAGCCAGGGGGTGGACACTGAAGCTTTCTTT,CASSQGVDTEAFF
TRBJ2-7,TRBD2,few,TRBV20-1,14,TGCAGTGCTAGCTGGCGGGGGGCCACGGTGGAGCAGTACTTC,CSASWRGATVEQYF
TRBJ1-1,NA,many,TRBV7-2,15,TGTGCCAGCACCCCCCTGTTTAGGGCTTCATCTGAAGCTTTCTTT,CASTPLFRASSEAFF
TRBJ1-6,NA,NA,TRBV2,15,TGTGCCAGCAGTGAGGACAGCTCCTATAATTCACCCCTCCACTTT,CASSEDSSYNSPLHF